Following are 30 T cell receptor beta chains from one sample sequenced in a study of T cells in Graves' hyperthyroidism and ophthalmopathy. Amplification yielded TCR beta CDR3 regions, with RNA transcripts as the source. Using the HTBI primer set, a first-round RT-PCR was run on the TCR CDR3. TCRdb ran MiXCR on the multiplex PCR reads and lists one entry per CDR3 protein. The repertoire has hundreds of thousands of distinct CDR3 sequences, approximately 24% of them found once; the top ten carry around 10%. Source material: blood. The receptors originated from a woman aged 25 to 39 with Graves' ophthalmopathy.

The table lists this clonotype with many counts. The chain employs TRBV30 and TRBJ1-5; possibly TRBD1 for D (6 bases). The V gene's germline CDR1 is GTSNPN and CDR2 SVGIG (reference sequence). V dropped 2 bases and J dropped 6 bases, with 11 bases sitting between them. This CDR3 is built from 13 residues. CDR3: CAWSRQDRQPQHF. The CDR3 DNA reads TGTGCCTGGAGTAGACAGGATCGTCAGCCCCAGCATTTT.

This chain links TRBV2 with TRBJ2-7; 8 bases are a match to TRBD2. This CDR3 has 14 amino acids. Germline values: CDR1 SNHLY, CDR2 FYNNEI. V was clipped by 7 bases and J by 3 bases; unmatched bases: 8. CDR3 loop: CASTLDSGGYEQYF. The CDR3 DNA follows: TGTGCCAGCACTTTGGACAGCGGGGGCTACGAGCAGTACTTC.

This clonotype occurred many times. The chain carries TRBV12-3 or TRBV12-4 and TRBJ1-1; D may be TRBD1 (5 bases). V was clipped by 6 bases and J by 1 base, with 12 bases between them. The CDR3 is made up of 14 amino acids. The CDR3 bases are TGTGCCAGCAGCCCTTTGGGGGGGAACACTGAAGCTTTCTTT. Protein sequence: CASSPLGGNTEAFF.

This clonotype came up many times. The chain is built from TRBV5-1 and TRBJ2-5; D perhaps matches TRBD1 (6 bases). From germline, CDR1 is SGHRS and CDR2 YFSETQ. V was trimmed by 0 bases and J by 0 bases, leaving 6 bases between them. The CDR3 has 14 residues. The CDR3 sequence is CASSLAGDQETQYF. The DNA of the CDR3 is TGCGCCAGCAGCTTGGCAGGGGACCAAGAGACCCAGTACTTC.

This sequence joins TRBV20-1 and TRBJ2-7; D gene unclear. Deletions cut 1 base from V and 3 bases from J, with 10 bases between. The CDR3 consists of 13 residues. The germline V gene encodes CDR1 DFQATT and CDR2 SNEGSKA (reference sequence). Here the CDR3 reads CSARGVSFYEQYF. CDR3 coding DNA: TGCAGTGCTAGAGGAGTTTCCTTCTACGAGCAGTACTTC.

This clonotype came up many times. The chain combines TRBV5-1 with TRBJ1-1; no firm D call. CDR1 and CDR2 from the germline V gene are SGHRS and YFSETQ. Trimming removed 0 bases at V and 0 bases at J, with 6 bases between. The CDR3 sequence is 14 residues long. The CDR3 is CASSLAEVNTEAFF. The CDR3 DNA sequence: TGCGCCAGCAGCTTGGCCGAGGTGAACACTGAAGCTTTCTTT.

This clonotype has at least ten counts. This chain connects TRBV18 to TRBJ1-3; D call uncertain. Germline loops: CDR1 KGHSH, CDR2 LQKENI. V was pared by 8 bases and J by 0 bases, with 11 bases between. This CDR3 is built from 14 residues. The CDR3 sequence: CASSPTVSGNTIYF. The CDR3 DNA follows: TGTGCCAGCAGTCCGACGGTCTCTGGAAACACCATATATTTT.

Many counts were recorded for this clonotype. V gene TRBV7-9 combines with J gene TRBJ1-6; unclear D gene. The CDR3 has 14 residues. From germline, CDR1 is SEHNR and CDR2 FQNEAQ (reference sequence). V lost 1 base and J 13 bases, leaving 14 bases between the germline ends. The CDR3 region has the DNA TGTGCCAGCAGCTTAGAATCAGAATCCCTCCCCCTCCACTTT. Protein sequence: CASSLESESLPLHF.

This rearrangement joins TRBV5-1 to TRBJ2-7; 8 positions match TRBD1. J was trimmed by 2 bases and V by 3 bases; bases with no gene match: 19. This CDR3 comprises 19 residues. Germline V lookup: CDR1 SGHRS, CDR2 YFSETQ. CDR3 DNA sequence: TGCGCCAGCAGCTCGTCGAGACGGACAGGGACTCAGCTCACCTACGAGCAGTACTTC. Protein: CASSSSRRTGTQLTYEQYF.

DNA for the CDR3: TGTGCCAGCAGTTACGGGACGGGAGAAGGCTACACCTTC. Protein sequence: CASSYGTGEGYTF. The chain couples TRBV6-5 to TRBJ1-2; perhaps TRBD1 as D (5 bases). Looked up from germline, CDR1 is MNHEY and CDR2 is SVGAGI. The V end lost 2 bases, the J end lost 8 bases, and 12 bases lay between the germline ends. This CDR3 spans 13 amino acids.

This clonotype has a handful of counts. The CDR3 sequence is CATSGLAGRGELFF. The CDR3 DNA sequence: TGTGCCACCTCGGGACTAGCGGGACGGGGGGAGCTGTTTTTT. The rearrangement joins TRBV11-2 to TRBJ2-2; 13 bases are shared with TRBD2. Trimming cost V 10 bases and J 8 bases; bases outside gene matches: 7. The CDR3 consists of 14 residues. CDR1 SGHAT and CDR2 FQNNGV come from the germline V gene.

This sequence joins TRBV7-3 and TRBJ2-7; D is tentatively TRBD1 or TRBD2 (5 bases each). Germline CDR1 SGHTA, CDR2 FQGTGA. V was clipped by 0 bases and J by 5 bases, with 8 bases between them. The CDR3 runs to 13 residues. CDR3 coding DNA: TGTGCCAGCAGCTTAACCAGGGACGACGAGCAGTACTTC. It encodes CASSLTRDDEQYF.

This chain uses TRBV7-6 with TRBJ2-7, with 9 positions matching TRBD1. This CDR3 comprises 14 residues. The junction had 8 bases not matched to a gene; V was cut back by 5 bases and J by 6 bases. In germline, CDR1 is SGHVS, CDR2 FNYEAQ. The CDR3 DNA reads TGTGCCAGCAGCCTAGGGACAGGGATCATCGAGCAGTACTTC. It codes for CASSLGTGIIEQYF.

This clonotype has a count of ten or more. V is TRBV5-1 and J is TRBJ2-7; 8 bases fit TRBD1. The V segment lost 3 bases and the J segment 0 bases; nucleotides outside the gene matches: 5. There are 15 residues in the CDR3. Germline-derived CDR1 and CDR2 are SGHRS and YFSETQ. The CDR3 DNA reads TGCGCCAGCAGCTCACAGGGGGTTAGCTCCTACGAGCAGTACTTC. It codes for CASSSQGVSSYEQYF.

This chain joins TRBV6-1 and TRBJ2-6; D perhaps matches TRBD1 (7 bases). The CDR3 runs to 17 residues. The V gene's germline CDR1 is MNHNS and CDR2 SASEGT. The germline V and J ends were trimmed by 5 bases and 2 bases, with 16 bases remaining between them. The CDR3 bases are TGTGCCAGCAGTCCAACGACAGGGAGGACTGGGGCCAACGTCCTGACTTTC. Translated, it gives CASSPTTGRTGANVLTF.

In its sample, this clonotype was seen a few times. A much more abundant neighbour one base away suggests this may be a read error. This chain connects TRBV6-1 to TRBJ1-5; D is undetermined. Germline V CDR1 and CDR2: MNHNS, SASEGT. The CDR3 extends over 15 amino acids. The CDR3 protein is CASSDAHNSNQPKHF. CDR3 in DNA: TGTGCCAGCAGTGACGCACATAATAGCAATCAGCCCAAGCATTTT.

This clonotype came up many times. The chain recombines TRBV6-1 with TRBJ2-2; D possibly corresponds to TRBD2 (6 bases). Trimming pared 6 bases from V and 6 bases from J, leaving 11 bases between. This CDR3 has 13 residues. Germline CDR1 is MNHNS and CDR2 is SASEGT. The CDR3 sequence is CASSGTLPGELFF. CDR3 coding DNA: TGTGCCAGCAGCGGGACTCTCCCCGGGGAGCTGTTTTTT.

This clonotype was seen many times. The chain combines TRBV20-1 with TRBJ2-7; weak D call: TRBD2 (6 bases). Trimming cost V 3 bases and J 3 bases, with 9 bases left between them. This CDR3 is 12 amino acids long. Germline CDR1 and CDR2: DFQATT and SNEGSKA (reference sequence). The chain's CDR3 is CSASGGVYEQYF. In DNA, the CDR3 is TGCAGTGCTAGCGGGGGTGTCTACGAGCAGTACTTC.

The rearrangement links TRBV7-8 to TRBJ2-5; 9 nucleotides align to TRBD2. Germline V CDR1 and CDR2: SGHVS, FQNEAQ. V trimming: 2 bases; J trimming: 0 bases; junction bases outside the gene matches: 7. This CDR3 comprises 17 residues. The CDR3 loop reads CASSLLTKRGDQETQYF. The CDR3 DNA sequence: TGTGCCAGCAGCTTACTTACTAAGCGGGGGGACCAAGAGACCCAGTACTTC.

The chain carries TRBV27 and TRBJ1-2; 10 positions agree with TRBD1. CDR3 length: 16 amino acids. Trimming took 7 bases from V and 1 from J; bases not matched to a gene: 9. The germline V gene encodes CDR1 MNHEY and CDR2 SMNVEV (reference sequence). The CDR3: CASIQGQGKGNYGYTF. The CDR3 nucleotides are TGTGCCAGCATCCAGGGACAGGGGAAGGGTAACTATGGCTACACCTTC.

This clonotype was picked up many times. This chain connects TRBV6-2 or TRBV6-3 to TRBJ2-3; D remains unclear. The germline V and J ends were trimmed by 6 bases and 0 bases, with 10 bases remaining between them. This CDR3 is 14 amino acids long. CDR1 MNHEY and CDR2 SVGEGT come from the germline V gene. The CDR3 protein is CASSPVTSTDTQYF. The DNA of the CDR3 is TGTGCCAGCAGCCCGGTAACTAGCACAGATACGCAGTATTTT.

This clonotype was counted between two and nine times. The CDR3 reads CATRGQGSTYGYTF. CDR3 bases: TGTGCCACCCGGGGGCAGGGTAGCACCTATGGCTACACCTTC. The chain joins TRBV27 to TRBJ1-2; TRBD1 is a possible D gene (6 bases). Per the germline V gene, CDR1 is MNHEY and CDR2 is SMNVEV (reference sequence). The CDR3 extends over 14 amino acids. Trimming took off 10 bases at V and 4 bases at J, with 19 bases between the two ends.

This clonotype was counted a few times. As DNA, the CDR3 is TGTGCCAGCAGTTACTCCCGGGACTGGGGGAACACTGAAGCTTTCTTT. This translates into CASSYSRDWGNTEAFF. J is TRBJ1-1 and V is TRBV6-5, with D possibly matching TRBD1 (5 bases). The CDR3 has 16 amino acids. The V gene lost 0 bases and the J gene lost 1 base, with 12 bases spanning the gap. Per the germline V gene, CDR1 is MNHEY and CDR2 is SVGAGI.

The chain has TRBV6-1 and TRBJ1-1; TRBD1 might be the D (6 bases). Germline lookup yields CDR1 MNHNS and CDR2 SASEGT. The length of the CDR3 is 12 residues. V lost 2 bases and J lost 11, with 12 bases in between. CDR3: CASSEWGLDAFF. CDR3 nucleotides: TGTGCCAGCAGTGAATGGGGGCTGGATGCTTTCTTT.

This clonotype has a handful of counts. The junction does not match germline at one end; this may be a read error. The rearrangement links TRBV27 to TRBJ2-4, with D possibly matching TRBD2 (6 bases). The CDR3 contains 14 residues. Germline CDR1 and CDR2: MNHEY and SMNVEV (reference sequence). Here the CDR3 reads CASSSRGLVNIKYF. The DNA for the CDR3 is TGTGCCAGCAGTTCAAGGGGACTTGTTAACATTAAGTACTTC.

This clonotype was detected only a few times. The chain combines TRBV6-1 with TRBJ2-1, with TRBD2 as a possible D gene (7 bases). Germline V gene data show CDR1 as MNHNS and CDR2 as SASEGT. This CDR3 spans 14 amino acids. Between the trimmed V and J ends, which lost 5 bases and 7 bases, there was a span of 15 bases. This CDR3 is CASSQGGGQNEQFF. The DNA of the CDR3 is TGTGCCAGCAGTCAAGGGGGGGGGCAAAATGAGCAGTTCTTC.

The V and J genes are TRBV6-1 and TRBJ2-7, with 12 nucleotides matching TRBD2. Germline CDR1 is MNHNS and CDR2 is SASEGT. After removal of 2 bases from V and 5 bases from J, the junction contained 10 bases not matched to a gene. This CDR3 has 17 amino acids. The CDR3 DNA reads TGTGCCAGCAGTGAATCGCTAGCGGGGGGGCTGTGGAACGAGCAGTACTTC. It codes for CASSESLAGGLWNEQYF.

The chain combines TRBV7-2 with TRBJ1-6, with D hard to call. V lost 2 bases and J 0 bases, leaving 11 bases between the germline ends. The CDR3 covers 17 residues. Germline V gene data show CDR1 as SGHTA and CDR2 as FQGNSA. In DNA, the CDR3 is TGTGCCAGCAGCTTAATGGCAATACACTCCTATAATTCACCCCTCCACTTT. Translation gives CASSLMAIHSYNSPLHF.

This clonotype was detected ten times or more. The gene calls are TRBV6-2 or TRBV6-3 and TRBJ2-2; the D is unclear. This CDR3 spans 15 amino acids. Trimming shortened V by 4 bases and J by 4 bases, and 13 bases separated the two germline ends. CDR1 MNHEY and CDR2 SVGEGT come from the germline V gene. The CDR3 protein is CASSSTVEITGELFF. DNA for the CDR3: TGTGCCAGCAGTTCCACGGTGGAGATCACCGGGGAGCTGTTTTTT.

V and J are TRBV10-3 and TRBJ1-1, with 9 bases fitting TRBD1. The V and J ends lost 10 bases and 0 bases, in that order; junction bases with no gene match: 6. This CDR3 region has 14 residues. The germline gives CDR1 ENHRY, CDR2 SYGVKD. The CDR3 reads CASRDREVNTEAFF. Written as DNA, the CDR3 is TGTGCCAGCCGGGACAGGGAAGTGAACACTGAAGCTTTCTTT.